This T cell receptor (beta chain) was sequenced for a study of CD8 T cells in Susac syndrome (dated by TCRdb to about 2019). Regarding the study in general: Of the Susac syndrome patients who were sequenced, under 10 were in clinical remission while six had clinically active disease. Susac syndrome patients were therapy-naive, on corticosteroids (some also receiving IVIg), or on IVIg alone at blood withdrawal. Whether CD8+ T cell activation and differentiation in Susac syndrome was antigen driven was tested using repertoire sequencing.

What the work shows at the level of the full study, not this receptor alone: In patients with Susac syndrome, the CD4+ T cell repertoire showed no detectable clonal expansion. The study acknowledged that relatively few individuals were included in the TCR sequencing and HLA analysis.

Peripheral blood CD8+ and CD4+ T cells from healthy donors, Susac syndrome patients and multiple sclerosis patients were profiled by high-throughput TCR beta sequencing. Susac syndrome patients met recently defined diagnostic criteria for definite or probable disease. Bulk CD8+ and CD4+ T cells were purified by magnetic negative isolation, while CD8+ TEMRA cells were enriched using FACS. Blood was drawn into EDTA tubes, processed within 24 hours, and PBMCs were isolated by density gradient centrifugation. PBMCs intended for TCR sequencing were cryopreserved in liquid nitrogen and were subsequently thawed in a 37 degrees C water bath. The sorted or isolated CD4+, CD8+ and CD8+ TEMRA cells reached a purity of at least 90%. RNA was extracted using the RNeasy kit, and about 0.45 to 1 ug of the RNA was reverse transcribed with random hexamers. The immunoSEQ multiplex PCR assay, covering 54 Vbeta and 13 Jbeta segments, was used to amplify TCR beta CDR3 regions. PCR amplification bias was corrected by using a synthetic template baseline for primer optimization and computational correction. In the source study's methods: Reads were assigned to V, D and J genes according to IMGT and analyzed in immunoSEQ Analyzer, with only productive sequences retained. Clonality was computed as one minus Shannon entropy normalized by log2 of the number of productive unique sequences. For each patient and control, public and private clones were evaluated among the 100 most prevalent clones. Susac-specific clones were defined as absent from healthy and MS cohorts, roughly 1,100 published viral clones and other ImmuneACCESS disease sequences. Using fastp at Q25 and MiXCR, TCRdb reprocessed the public reads and kept productive beta chains. For every CDR3 protein sequence, its rows merge into one entry that carries the most common genes and DNA. The V and J calls, along with clone size, are taken from TCRdb and not from the paper's own processing. The sample data list some 150,000 distinct CDR3 sequences, and approximately 95% of these were observed just once. The ten largest account for 0.16% of the sample.

As for this clonotype: The antigen it recognizes is unknown. One base away there is no much larger clone; base qualities are not given.

The receptor comes from a human donor with Susac syndrome. The sequencing input was CD4+ T cells from PBMCs.

The CDR3 amino acid sequence is: CSVGVQTGYNEQFF. The nucleotides read TGCAGCGTTGGGGTGCAAACAGGGTACAATGAGCAGTTCTTC. This receptor chain uses TRBV29-1 and TRBJ2-1; possibly the D gene is TRBD1, per 6 matching bases. For CDR1 and CDR2, the germline V gene lists SQVTM and ANQGSEA. Cut back by 4 bases and 4 bases, the V and J ends lie 14 bases apart. Its CDR3 holds 14 amino acids, cysteine through phenylalanine. The CDR3 DNA has 42 bases and is translated from base 1.